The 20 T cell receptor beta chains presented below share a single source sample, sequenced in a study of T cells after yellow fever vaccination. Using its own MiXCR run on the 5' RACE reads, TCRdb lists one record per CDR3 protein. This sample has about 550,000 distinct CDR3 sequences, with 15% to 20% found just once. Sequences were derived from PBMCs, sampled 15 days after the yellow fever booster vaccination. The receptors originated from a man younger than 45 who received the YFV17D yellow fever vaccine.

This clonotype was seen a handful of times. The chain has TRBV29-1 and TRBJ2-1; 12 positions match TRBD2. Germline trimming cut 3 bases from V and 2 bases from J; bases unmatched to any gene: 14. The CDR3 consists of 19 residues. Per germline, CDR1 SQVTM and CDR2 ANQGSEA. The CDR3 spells CSVDVYFWASGGAYNEQFF. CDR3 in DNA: TGCAGCGTTGACGTCTATTTCTGGGCTAGCGGGGGGGCCTACAATGAGCAGTTCTTC.

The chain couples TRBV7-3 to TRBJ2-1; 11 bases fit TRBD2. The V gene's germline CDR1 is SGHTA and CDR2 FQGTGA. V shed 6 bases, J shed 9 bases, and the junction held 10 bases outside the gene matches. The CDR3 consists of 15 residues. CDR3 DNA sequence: TGTGCCAGCAGTCCCGGGACTAGCGGCCTCGTTGAGCAGTTCTTC. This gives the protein CASSPGTSGLVEQFF.

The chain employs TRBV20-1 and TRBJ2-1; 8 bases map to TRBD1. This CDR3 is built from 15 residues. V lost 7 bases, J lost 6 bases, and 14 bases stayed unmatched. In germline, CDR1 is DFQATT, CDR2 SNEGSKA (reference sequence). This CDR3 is CSVYLGTGGVNEQFF. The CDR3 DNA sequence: TGCAGTGTTTACCTTGGGACAGGAGGGGTCAATGAGCAGTTCTTC.

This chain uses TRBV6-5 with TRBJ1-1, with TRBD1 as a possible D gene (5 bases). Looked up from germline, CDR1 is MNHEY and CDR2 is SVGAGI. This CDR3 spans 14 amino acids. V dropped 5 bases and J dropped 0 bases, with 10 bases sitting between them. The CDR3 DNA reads TGTGCCAGCAGTACCCGACAGCTGAACACTGAAGCTTTCTTT. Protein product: CASSTRQLNTEAFF.

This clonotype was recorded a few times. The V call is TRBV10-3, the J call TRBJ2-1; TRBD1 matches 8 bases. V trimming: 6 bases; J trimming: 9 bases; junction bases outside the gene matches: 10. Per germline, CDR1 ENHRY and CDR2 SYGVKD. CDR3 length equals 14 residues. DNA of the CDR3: TGTGCCATCAGACAGGACAGGGACCGGGGTGAGCAGTTCTTC. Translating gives CAIRQDRDRGEQFF.

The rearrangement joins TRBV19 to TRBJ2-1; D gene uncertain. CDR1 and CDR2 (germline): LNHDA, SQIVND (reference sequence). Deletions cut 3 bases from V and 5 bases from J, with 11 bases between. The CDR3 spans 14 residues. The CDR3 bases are TGTGCCAGTAGTATCTTTAGTAGGGACAATGAGCAGTTCTTC. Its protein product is CASSIFSRDNEQFF.

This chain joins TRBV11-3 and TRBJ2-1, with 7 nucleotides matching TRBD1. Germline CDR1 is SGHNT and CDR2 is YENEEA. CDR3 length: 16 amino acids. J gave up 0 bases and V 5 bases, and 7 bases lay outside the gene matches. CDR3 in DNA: TGTGCCAGCAGCGACAGGGTTCGAGGCTCCTACAATGAGCAGTTCTTC. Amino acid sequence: CASSDRVRGSYNEQFF.

The DNA of the CDR3 is TGCGCCAGCAGCTTGGAGAGTAGTACTAGTAATGAGCAGTTCTTC. Translation gives CASSLESSTSNEQFF. The rearrangement uses TRBV5-1 and TRBJ2-1; possible D gene TRBD2, 5 bases. This CDR3 is 15 amino acids long. In germline, CDR1 is SGHRS, CDR2 YFSETQ. Trimming took 0 bases from V and 7 from J, leaving 14 bases between them.

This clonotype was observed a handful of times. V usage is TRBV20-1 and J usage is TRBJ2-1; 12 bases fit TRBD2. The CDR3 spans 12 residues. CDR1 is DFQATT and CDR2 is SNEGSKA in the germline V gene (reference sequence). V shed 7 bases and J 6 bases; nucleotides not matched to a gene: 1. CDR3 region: CSGLAGANEQFF. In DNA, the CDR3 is TGCAGTGGACTAGCGGGAGCCAATGAGCAGTTCTTC.

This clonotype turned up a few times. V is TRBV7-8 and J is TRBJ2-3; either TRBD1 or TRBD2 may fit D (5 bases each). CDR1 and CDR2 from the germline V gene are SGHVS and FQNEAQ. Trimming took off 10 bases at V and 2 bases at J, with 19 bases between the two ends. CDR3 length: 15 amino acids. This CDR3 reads CATKGFGRATDTQYF. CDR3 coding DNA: TGTGCCACGAAGGGGTTTGGGCGGGCCACAGATACGCAGTATTTT.

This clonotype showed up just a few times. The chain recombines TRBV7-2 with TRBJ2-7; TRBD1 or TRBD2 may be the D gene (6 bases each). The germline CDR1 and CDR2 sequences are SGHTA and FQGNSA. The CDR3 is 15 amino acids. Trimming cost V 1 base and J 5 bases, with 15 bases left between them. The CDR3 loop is CASSLVQGGRNEQYF. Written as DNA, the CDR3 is TGTGCCAGCAGCTTAGTACAGGGAGGTCGGAACGAGCAGTACTTC.

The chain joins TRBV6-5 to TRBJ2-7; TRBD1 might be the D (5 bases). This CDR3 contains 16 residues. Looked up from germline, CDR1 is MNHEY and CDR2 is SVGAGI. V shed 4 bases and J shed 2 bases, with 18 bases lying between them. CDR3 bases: TGTGCCAGCAGTTCAACCCCCCTCAGGGCCCCCTACGAGCAGTACTTC. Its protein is CASSSTPLRAPYEQYF.

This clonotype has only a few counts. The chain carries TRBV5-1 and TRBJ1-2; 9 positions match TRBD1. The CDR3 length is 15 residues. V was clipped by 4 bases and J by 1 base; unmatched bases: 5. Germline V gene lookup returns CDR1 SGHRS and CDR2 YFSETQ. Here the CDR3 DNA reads TGCGCCAGCAGCACTGGACAGGGGATTAACTATGGCTACACCTTC. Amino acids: CASSTGQGINYGYTF. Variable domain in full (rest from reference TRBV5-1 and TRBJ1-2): KAGVTQTPRYLIKTRGQQVTLSCSPISGHRSVSWYQQTPGQGLQFLFEYFSETQRNKGNFPGRFSGRQFSNSRSEMNVSTLELGDSALYLCASSTGQGINYGYTFGSGTRLTVV.

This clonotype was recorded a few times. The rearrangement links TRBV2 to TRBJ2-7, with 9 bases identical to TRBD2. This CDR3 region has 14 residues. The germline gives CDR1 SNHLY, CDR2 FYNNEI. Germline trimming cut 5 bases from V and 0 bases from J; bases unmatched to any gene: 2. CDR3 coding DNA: TGTGCCAGCAGTTGGACTAGCGCCTCCTACGAGCAGTACTTC. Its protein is CASSWTSASYEQYF.

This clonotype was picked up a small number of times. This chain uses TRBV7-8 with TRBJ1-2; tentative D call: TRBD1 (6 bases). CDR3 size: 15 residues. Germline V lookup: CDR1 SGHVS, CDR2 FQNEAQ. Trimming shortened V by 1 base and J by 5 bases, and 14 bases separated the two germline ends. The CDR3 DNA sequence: TGTGCCAGCAGCTTAGAGGCAGGGGCGCAGTATGGCTACACCTTC. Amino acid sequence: CASSLEAGAQYGYTF.

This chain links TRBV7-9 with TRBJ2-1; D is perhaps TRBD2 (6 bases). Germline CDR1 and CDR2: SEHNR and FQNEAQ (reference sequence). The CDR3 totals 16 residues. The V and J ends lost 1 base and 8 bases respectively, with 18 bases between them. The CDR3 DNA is TGTGCCAGCAGCTTAGTACCTAGCCCGACGGGGGATGAGCAGTTCTTC. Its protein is CASSLVPSPTGDEQFF.

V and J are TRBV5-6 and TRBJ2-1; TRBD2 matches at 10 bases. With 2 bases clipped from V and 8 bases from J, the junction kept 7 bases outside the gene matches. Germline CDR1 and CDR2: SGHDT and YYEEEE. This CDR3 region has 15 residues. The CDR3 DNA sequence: TGTGCCAGCAGCTTACTACTAGCGGGATCCGATGAGCAGTTCTTC. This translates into CASSLLLAGSDEQFF.

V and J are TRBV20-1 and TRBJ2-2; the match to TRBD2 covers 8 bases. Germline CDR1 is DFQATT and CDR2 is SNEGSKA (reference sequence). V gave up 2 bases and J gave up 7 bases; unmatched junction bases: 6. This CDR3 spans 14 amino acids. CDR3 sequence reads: CSARSGRGDGELFF. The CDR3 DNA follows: TGCAGTGCTAGATCCGGGAGGGGCGACGGGGAGCTGTTTTTT.

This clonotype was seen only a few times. CDR3 amino acids: CSARAPSGQDTQYF. The CDR3 nucleotides are TGCAGTGCTAGAGCCCCTTCGGGGCAAGATACGCAGTATTTT. This chain uses TRBV20-1 with TRBJ2-3; D may correspond to TRBD1 or TRBD2 (5 bases each). The CDR3 totals 14 residues. Germline assignment: CDR1 DFQATT and CDR2 SNEGSKA (reference sequence). Trimming stripped 1 base from V and 5 bases from J, with 13 bases between.

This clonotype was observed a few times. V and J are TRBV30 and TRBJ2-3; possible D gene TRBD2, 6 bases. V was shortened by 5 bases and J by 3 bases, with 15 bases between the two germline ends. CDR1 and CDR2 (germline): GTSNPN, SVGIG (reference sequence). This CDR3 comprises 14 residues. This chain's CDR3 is CAWGEASATDTQYF. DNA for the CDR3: TGTGCCTGGGGGGAGGCTTCAGCGACAGATACGCAGTATTTT.